These 3 T cell receptor beta chains came from one sample sequenced in a study of T cell responses to AZD1222 COVID-19 vaccine. The method was immunoSEQ multiplex PCR; TCRdb's version includes in-frame clones alone and lacks a portion of them. The sample comprises about 110,000 clones, around 91% of which are singletons, and roughly a fifth rests with the top ten. Specimen: peripheral blood, collected on day 0 of AZD1222 vaccination. Receptor source: an adult in good health.

In DNA, the CDR3 is TGTGCCAGTAGCTATATGCGCGGGGGGCACTTCAATCAGCCCCAGCATTTT. This gives the protein CASSYMRGGHFNQPQHF. J is TRBJ1-5 and V is TRBV19; the D gene is possibly TRBD1 (6 bases). Germline assignment: CDR1 LNHDA and CDR2 SQIVND (reference sequence). The CDR3 extends over 17 amino acids. Trimming removed 6 bases from V and 3 bases from J, with 21 bases in between.

The V call is TRBV9, the J call TRBJ1-6; no clear D. V was pared by 4 bases and J by 10 bases, with 15 bases between. This CDR3 comprises 14 residues. The V gene's germline CDR1 is SGDLS and CDR2 YYNGEE. The CDR3 loop reads CASSSRASESPLHF. The CDR3 DNA is TGTGCCAGCAGCTCTAGGGCTTCGGAATCACCCCTCCACTTT.

In the case of this clone: Additional DNA sequences in this sample encode the identical CDR3. The chain couples TRBV19 to TRBJ2-3; 7 nucleotides agree with TRBD2. CDR1 is LNHDA and CDR2 is SQIVND in the germline V gene (reference sequence). There are 14 residues in the CDR3. Trimming at V came to 5 bases and at J to 3 bases, leaving 5 bases not matched to a gene. The CDR3 nucleotides are TGTGCCAGTAGTGTCGGACTAGTAACAGATACGCAGTATTTT. Amino acids: CASSVGLVTDTQYF. The full variable domain, in which reference TRBV19 and TRBJ2-3 provide the parts outside the CDR3, is DGGITQSPKYLFRKEGQNVTLSCEQNLNHDAMYWYRQDPGQGLRLIYYSQIVNDFQKGDIAEGYSVSREKKESFPLTVTSAQKNPTAFYLCASSVGLVTDTQYFGPGTRLTVL.